This T cell receptor (beta chain) was sequenced for a study of regulatory T cells in long-lasting Graves disease. Study outcomes and limitations: Accuracy was possibly reduced by small sample size.

Sample time point: newly diagnosed GD, antithyroid drugs for less than 3 months. The TCR library was made from RNA extracted from PBMCs. Researchers made TCR beta libraries by using iRepertoire HTBI primers and running Arm-PCR on CDR3 regions. TCRdb re-derived calls from the multiplex PCR reads in MiXCR, one entry per CDR3 protein. The sample records about 610,000 distinct CDR3 sequences, 16% being singletons. Germline V gene data show CDR1 as DFQATT and CDR2 as SNEGSKA (reference sequence). Trimming removed 3 bases at V and 0 bases at J, with 13 bases between. This CDR3 comprises 15 residues. Note on this clonotype: Its specificity is not known.

These sequences were also reported in another study, on T cells in Graves' hyperthyroidism and ophthalmopathy. From that paper: Most clonotypes that expanded in the thyroid above 0.001 also showed up in blood.

V gene TRBV20-1 combines with J gene TRBJ2-3; a weak D match, TRBD2 (6 bases). The sequenced sample was peripheral blood mononuclear cells (PBMCs), obtained at new diagnosis, from a patient treated with antithyroid drugs. The receptor was derived from a man between 18 and 35 years old with Graves disease. The DNA for the CDR3 is TGCAGTGCTAGGCTTAGCGGCACTAGCACAGATACGCAGTATTTT. Protein sequence: CSARLSGTSTDTQYF.